This paragraph covers one T cell receptor beta chain sequence. The clone's antigen remains unknown. No base quality information exists; no much larger clone differs at one position. The CDR3 regions of human TCRbeta chains were analyzed by immunosequencing. The paper's data handling went like this. Repertoire TCRs were matched against a reference library of SARS-CoV-2-specific TCRs generated with the MIRA antigen-specificity platform. Breadth was defined as the fraction of unique TCRs that were SARS-CoV-2-associated, and depth was defined as the fraction of total T cells that were SARS-CoV-2-associated. Using the MIRA data, each spike-specific TCR was mapped to the spike region that the TCR reacts to and placed in a CD4 or CD8 class. Log10-transformed breadth and depth values were compared by one-way ANOVA with Sidak's multiple comparisons tests. The immuneACCESS repertoire file appears here via TCRdb, limited to in-frame rearrangements. These files lack a portion of the clones; in checked studies, under half of the deficit traces to unresolved V genes, and the cause of the others is not known. Clone size and V and J calls were adopted from that table, with D and trimming inferred from the DNA. This sample lists about 76,000 clones; about 80% were detected once. 25% to 30% of the sample goes to the ten largest clones.

This sample's time point label indicates: about 28 days (+/-7) after the second vaccine dose. The treatment or condition tag for this specimen amounts to: meningococcal conjugate vaccine given as trial control. Vaccinee samples came from UK trials COV001 and COV002, including a single-blind randomized controlled phase 2/3 trial of AZD1222 (ChAdOx1 nCoV-19) in healthy adults. For TCRbeta chain sequencing, PBMC samples were collected from trial participants at day 0 and at day 28 after the second dose. These data belong to a study of T cell responses to AZD1222 COVID-19 vaccine (dated by TCRdb to the early 2020s). About the investigation overall: A total of approximately 230 trial participants underwent TCR sequencing, of whom about 210 received two doses of AZD1222 and approximately 25 received two doses of the MenACWY control vaccine. Enrollment into the trials was organized by age into subgroups of 18-55, 56-69 and 70-plus years, and those subgroups contained roughly 140, 27 and 60 TCR-sequenced participants, respectively.

Counted from cysteine to phenylalanine, this CDR3 has 13 amino acids. CDR3 DNA only is kept here, 39 bases in frame from base 1. For CDR1 and CDR2, the germline V gene lists SQVTM and ANQGSEA. For this chain, trimming is 3 bases at the V end and 5 bases at the J end, and the number of junction bases without a gene match is 1. Overall results and qualifications from the work: In the small 56-69-year group, the increase in depth fell short of significance, most likely because of low power. Nearly half of unique spike-specific TCRs reportedly recognized epitopes outside regions mutated in the B.1.351 and B.1.1.7 variants. Conclusions about previously exposed vaccinees are limited because only five or six AZD1222 recipients were SARS-CoV-2 seropositive at baseline. Vaccine-associated CD4 TCRs spanned the whole spike protein, with dominant responses in regions 160-218 and 743-854. A significant rise in spike-specific TCR breadth and depth was observed after two AZD1222 doses relative to day 0 and relative to MenACWY recipients. Because no day 14 peak-response samples were available, repertoires were characterized only after the peak T cell response. Participants were mostly white British, with more females than males. The authors suggested clonal diversity may have been underestimated.

The TCR originated in an adult who received the MenACWY meningococcal vaccine as a control. The material sequenced was peripheral blood, taken 28 days after the second dose of the MenACWY control vaccine. The sequence links TRBV29-1 to TRBJ2-3; 11 bases in the middle match TRBD1. The CDR3 protein: CSVEGTGGDTQYF. DNA sequence: TGCAGCGTTGAGGGGACAGGGGGAGATACGCAGTATTTT.